This TCR beta chain originates from a study of T cells expressing NK-cell markers. The CDR3 has 17 amino acids. Germline CDR1 LGHNA, CDR2 YNFKEQ. TCRdb re-analyzed the 5' RACE reads; it lists each CDR3 protein once, without DNA. The repertoire table contains about 110,000 distinct CDR3 sequences. This TCR derives from a woman between 18 and 69 years old in good health. The source material was blood T cells: a sorted CD56 or NKG2C T cell subset, CD4+ or CD8+ T cells, or bulk PBMC T cells (not recorded which). The chain has TRBV4-2 and TRBJ2-2; TCRdb gives TRBD1 as the D gene, but with no DNA this cannot be confirmed. The CDR3 is CASSRDRVFEGSGELFF.